This TCR beta chain stems from a study of T cell responses to AZD1222 COVID-19 vaccine. Germline V gene data show CDR1 as MDHEN and CDR2 as SYDVKM. The V gene end was trimmed by 5 bases and the J gene end by 2 bases; junction bases not matched to a gene: 6. This CDR3 region has 15 residues. As for this clone: The antigen remains undetermined.

Study-level results: Spike was spanned by vaccine-associated CD4 TCRs, which were dominant at 160-218 and 743-854. Only five or six individuals given AZD1222 were seropositive at baseline.

Only in-frame clones appear in the TCRdb table, and some are missing; sequencing was by immunoSEQ multiplex PCR. The sample shows 130,000 to 150,000 clones, more than 80% of them seen only once. The chain employs TRBV28 and TRBJ1-1; 9 nucleotides match TRBD1. The sequence was collected from an adult in good health. The starting material was peripheral blood, obtained on day 0 of AZD1222 vaccination. CDR3 sequence reads: CASSPGTGGNTEAFF. CDR3 nucleotides: TGTGCCAGCAGTCCAGGAACAGGGGGCAACACTGAAGCTTTCTTT.